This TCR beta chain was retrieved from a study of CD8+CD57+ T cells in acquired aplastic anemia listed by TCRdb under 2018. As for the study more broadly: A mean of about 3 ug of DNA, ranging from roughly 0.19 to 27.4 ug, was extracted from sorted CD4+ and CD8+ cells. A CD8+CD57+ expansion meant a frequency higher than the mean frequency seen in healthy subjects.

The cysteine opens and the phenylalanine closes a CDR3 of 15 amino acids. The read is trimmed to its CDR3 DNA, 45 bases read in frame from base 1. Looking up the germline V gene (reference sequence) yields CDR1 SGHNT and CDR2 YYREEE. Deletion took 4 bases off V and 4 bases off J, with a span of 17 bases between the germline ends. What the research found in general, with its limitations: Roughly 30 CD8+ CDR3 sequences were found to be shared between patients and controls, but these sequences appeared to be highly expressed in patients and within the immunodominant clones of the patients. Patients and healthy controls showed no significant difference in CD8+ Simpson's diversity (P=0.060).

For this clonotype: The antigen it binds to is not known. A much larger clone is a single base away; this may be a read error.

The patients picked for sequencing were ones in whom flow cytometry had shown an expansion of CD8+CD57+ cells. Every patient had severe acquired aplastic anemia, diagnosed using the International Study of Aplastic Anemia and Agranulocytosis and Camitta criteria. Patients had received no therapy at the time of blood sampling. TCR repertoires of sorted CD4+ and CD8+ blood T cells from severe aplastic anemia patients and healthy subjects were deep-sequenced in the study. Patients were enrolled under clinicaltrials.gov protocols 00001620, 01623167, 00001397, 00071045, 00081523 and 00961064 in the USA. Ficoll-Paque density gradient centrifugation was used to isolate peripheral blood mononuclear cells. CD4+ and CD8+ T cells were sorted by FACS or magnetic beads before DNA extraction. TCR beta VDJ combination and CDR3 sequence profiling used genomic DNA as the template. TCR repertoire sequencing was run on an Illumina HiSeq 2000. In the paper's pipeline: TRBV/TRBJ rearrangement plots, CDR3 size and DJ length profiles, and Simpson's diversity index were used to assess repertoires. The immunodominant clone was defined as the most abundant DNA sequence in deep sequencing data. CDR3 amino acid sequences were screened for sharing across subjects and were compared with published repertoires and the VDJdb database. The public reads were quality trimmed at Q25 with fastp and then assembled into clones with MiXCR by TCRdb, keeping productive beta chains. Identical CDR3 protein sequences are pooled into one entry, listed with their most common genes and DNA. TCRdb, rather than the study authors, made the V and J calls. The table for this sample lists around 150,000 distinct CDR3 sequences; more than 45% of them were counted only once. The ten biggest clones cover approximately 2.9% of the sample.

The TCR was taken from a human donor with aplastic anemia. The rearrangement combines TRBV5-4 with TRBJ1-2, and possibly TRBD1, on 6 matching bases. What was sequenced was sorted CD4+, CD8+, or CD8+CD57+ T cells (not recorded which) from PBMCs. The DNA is TGTGCCAGCAGCACCCGTGAACAGGGAGCCTATGGCTACACCTTC. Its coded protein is CASSTREQGAYGYTF.